This entry concerns a single T cell receptor beta chain. Its matching antigen is unknown. The sort gate was single viable CD3+CD4+CD8-CD45RO+ cells for memory CD4+ T cells. Serum IgG to CMV pp150, pp28, p38 and p52 defined serostatus. CD4+ T cells were isolated by positive magnetic selection. These data originate in a study of memory CD4+ T cells and cytomegalovirus serostatus. Some clones are missing from TCRdb's copy, which holds only in-frame ones; the method was immunoSEQ multiplex PCR. The profile covers 46,000 or so clones, with around 77% appearing a single time and about 0.6% taken by the ten largest. This CDR3 is 15 amino acids long. Germline CDR1 and CDR2: SGHTA and FQGTGA. The germline V and J ends were trimmed by 1 base and 3 bases, with 12 bases remaining between them. General study findings and limits: CD4+ memory repertoires contained about 40% of the 164 reported CMV TCRbeta sequences. A US-trained random forest predicted CMV serostatus with median AUC about 0.92.

This TCR came from an adult in good health and CMV-seronegative. The genes are TRBV7-3 and TRBJ1-2; no clear D. Source material: memory CD4+ T cells from blood. CDR3 in amino acids: CASSLSSELDYGYTF. For the CDR3, the DNA is TGTGCCAGCAGCTTAAGCTCGGAGCTGGACTATGGCTACACCTTC.